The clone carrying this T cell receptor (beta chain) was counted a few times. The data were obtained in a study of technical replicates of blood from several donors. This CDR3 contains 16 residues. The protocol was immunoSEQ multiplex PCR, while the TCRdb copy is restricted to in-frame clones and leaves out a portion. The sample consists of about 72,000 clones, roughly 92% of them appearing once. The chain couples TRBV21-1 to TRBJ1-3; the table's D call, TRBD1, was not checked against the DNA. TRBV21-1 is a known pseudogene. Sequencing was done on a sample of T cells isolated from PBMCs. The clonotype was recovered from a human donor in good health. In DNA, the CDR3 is TGTGCCAGCACGTTAACCGGGACAGCATCTGGAAACACCATATATTTT. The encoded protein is CASTLTGTASGNTIYF.